The 27 T cell receptor beta chains presented below share a single source sample, sequenced in a study of graft-versus-host responses after intestinal transplantation. The antigens these receptors bind are not known. Sequenced by immunoSEQ multiplex PCR; TCRdb stores in-frame clones only, minus some. The sample has tens of thousands of clones; about 93% are singletons. The sample was unstimulated CD8+ T cells sorted from spleen or lymph node cells, taken before intestinal transplant. All receptors come from a human donor who received an intestinal transplant.

This clone was seen once. V and J are TRBV7-9 and TRBJ1-1, with 10 bases lining up with TRBD1. The germline V gene encodes CDR1 SEHNR and CDR2 FQNEAQ (reference sequence). The CDR3 loop spans 15 amino acids. V trimming: 6 bases; J trimming: 3 bases; junction bases outside the gene matches: 7. In nucleotides, the CDR3 is TGTGCCAGCAGTTCCCAAGGGACAGGGGACACTGAAGCTTTCTTT. This translates into CASSSQGTGDTEAFF.

V is TRBV4-3 and J is TRBJ2-1; the match to TRBD2 covers 14 bases. The ends lost 6 bases at V and 8 bases at J; junction bases unmatched: 9. The CDR3 extends over 16 amino acids. Germline loops: CDR1 LGHNA, CDR2 YSLEER. The DNA for the CDR3 is TGCGCCAGCAGTCTCGCGGGACTAGCGGGGGATGATGAGCAGTTCTTC. Protein product: CASSLAGLAGDDEQFF.

This clone has a handful of counts. This rearrangement joins TRBV4-3 to TRBJ1-1, with D unclear. Trimming stripped 2 bases from V and 3 bases from J, with 7 bases between. This CDR3 is 13 amino acids long. CDR1 LGHNA and CDR2 YSLEER come from the germline V gene. The CDR3 reads CASSQTQYTEAFF. For the CDR3, the DNA is TGCGCCAGCAGCCAAACACAGTACACTGAAGCTTTCTTT.

The rearrangement joins TRBV27 to TRBJ1-1, with 7 bases matching TRBD1. V lost 5 bases to trimming and J lost 4 bases; unmatched junction nucleotides: 10. Germline CDR1 is MNHEY and CDR2 is SMNVEV (reference sequence). This CDR3 region has 15 residues. The CDR3 loop is CASSGRQGEGTEAFF. CDR3 DNA: TGTGCCAGCAGTGGAAGACAGGGAGAGGGCACTGAAGCTTTCTTT.

The rearrangement links TRBV29-1 to TRBJ2-7, with 10 bases lining up with TRBD1. J lost 3 bases, V lost 5 bases, and 4 bases had no gene match. CDR3 length: 13 residues. Germline CDR1 reads SQVTM; CDR2 reads ANQGSEA. The DNA of the CDR3 is TGCAGCGTTAGGGGACAGGGGAGCTACGAGCAGTACTTC. Translated: CSVRGQGSYEQYF.

This clone was counted a single time. The V and J genes are TRBV7-7 and TRBJ2-1; maybe TRBD1 (6 bases). The V end lost 1 base, the J end lost 6 bases, and 13 bases lay between the germline ends. Germline CDR1 and CDR2: SSHAT and FNYEAQ (reference sequence). The CDR3 runs 15 residues. As DNA, the CDR3 is TGTGCCAGCAGCTTAGAGCCAGGGGTGCTCAATGAGCAGTTCTTC. It specifies CASSLEPGVLNEQFF.

The V call is TRBV11-2, the J call TRBJ2-2; D gene ambiguous. The length of the CDR3 is 14 residues. The germline CDR1 and CDR2 sequences are SGHAT and FQNNGV. Trimming removed 2 bases at V and 8 bases at J, with 12 bases between. This chain's CDR3 is CASSLHIAEGELFF. The CDR3 region has the DNA TGTGCCAGCAGCTTACACATCGCGGAGGGGGAGCTGTTTTTT. Combining the CDR3 with reference TRBV11-2 and TRBJ2-2 gives the whole variable domain EAGVAQSPRYKIIEKRQSVAFWCNPISGHATLYWYQQILGQGPKLLIQFQNNGVVDDSQLPKDRFSAERLKGVDSTLKIQPAKLEDSAVYLCASSLHIAEGELFFGEGSRLTVL.

The chain is built from TRBV27 and TRBJ1-6; TRBD1 is a possible D gene (5 bases). With 8 bases removed from V and 6 bases from J, the gap between germline ends came to 14 bases. CDR3 length equals 14 residues. Germline V CDR1 and CDR2: MNHEY, SMNVEV (reference sequence). CDR3 sequence: CASHWGVGNSPLHF. The CDR3 DNA reads TGTGCCAGCCACTGGGGGGTCGGTAATTCACCCCTCCACTTT.

A remark on this clone: Its ends do not fully match the called genes, so a read error is possible. The genes are TRBV7-2 and TRBJ2-3; TRBD2 agrees at 11 bases. This CDR3 is built from 15 residues. CDR1 SGHTA and CDR2 FQGNSA come from the germline V gene. CDR3 sequence reads: CASSIAGGVTDTQYF. The CDR3 bases are TGTGCCAGCAGCATAGCGGGGGGGGTTACAGATACGCAGTATTTT.

The V call is TRBV29-1, the J call TRBJ1-5; D not certain. CDR1 is SQVTM, CDR2 ANQGSEA, per germline. Trimming removed 1 base at V and 4 bases at J, with 11 bases between. The CDR3 runs 14 residues. CDR3 sequence (DNA): TGCAGCGTTGAAGTAGGAGGTTCTAATCAGCCCCAGCATTTT. This translates into CSVEVGGSNQPQHF. Combining the CDR3 with reference TRBV29-1 and TRBJ1-5 gives the whole variable domain SAVISQKPSRDICQRGTSLTIQCQVDSQVTMMFWYRQQPGQSLTLIATANQGSEATYESGFVIDKFPISRPNLTFSTLTVSNMSPEDSSIYLCSVEVGGSNQPQHFGDGTRLSIL.

The chain employs TRBV29-1 and TRBJ2-7; 11 bases map to TRBD1. The V gene end was trimmed by 6 bases and the J gene end by 5 bases; junction bases not matched to a gene: 3. CDR3 length equals 12 residues. CDR1 and CDR2 from the germline V gene are SQVTM and ANQGSEA. The chain's CDR3 is CSVGQGGNEQYF. DNA for the CDR3: TGCAGCGTGGGACAGGGGGGGAACGAGCAGTACTTC.

This rearrangement joins TRBV4-3 to TRBJ1-6, with 7 positions matching TRBD1. Trimming at V came to 4 bases and at J to 8 bases, leaving 5 bases not matched to a gene. Germline V lookup: CDR1 LGHNA, CDR2 YSLEER. The CDR3 covers 14 residues. The CDR3 reads CASSPGQEDSPLHF. The CDR3 DNA reads as TGCGCCAGCAGCCCAGGACAGGAGGATTCACCCCTCCACTTT.

The rearrangement joins TRBV7-7 to TRBJ2-7, with a weak D call TRBD1 (8 bases). CDR1 and CDR2 from the germline V gene are SSHAT and FNYEAQ (reference sequence). CDR3 length: 14 residues. With 6 bases removed from V and 0 bases from J, the gap between germline ends came to 12 bases. The CDR3 sequence is CASRQGEGSYEQYF. CDR3 nucleotide sequence: TGTGCCAGCAGACAGGGGGAGGGCTCCTACGAGCAGTACTTC.

This sequence joins TRBV7-2 and TRBJ2-1; D call uncertain. This CDR3 contains 13 residues. Trimming removed 1 base at V and 8 bases at J, with 9 bases between. Germline V gene data show CDR1 as SGHTA and CDR2 as FQGNSA. In DNA, the CDR3 is TGTGCCAGCAGCTTAGTTGAGTCGTATGAGCAGTTCTTC. It codes for CASSLVESYEQFF.

V gene TRBV7-9 combines with J gene TRBJ1-3, with unresolved D. Per germline, CDR1 SEHNR and CDR2 FQNEAQ (reference sequence). The CDR3 is 14 residues long. V lost 5 bases and J lost 4, with 12 bases in between. CDR3 amino acids: CASSPTVSGNTIYF. CDR3 coding DNA: TGTGCCAGCAGCCCCACGGTATCCGGAAACACCATATATTTT. Combining the CDR3 with reference TRBV7-9 and TRBJ1-3 gives the whole variable domain DTGVSQNPRHKITKRGQNVTFRCDPISEHNRLYWYRQTLGQGPEFLTYFQNEAQLEKSRLLSDRFSAERPKGSFSTLEIQRTEQGDSAMYLCASSPTVSGNTIYFGEGSWLTVV.

The chain couples TRBV4-3 to TRBJ2-3; 11 bases are shared with TRBD2. Germline V CDR1 and CDR2: LGHNA, YSLEER. This CDR3 has 18 amino acids. V shed 0 bases and J 0 bases; nucleotides not matched to a gene: 5. CDR3 amino acids: CASSQDLLAGGSTDTQYF. In DNA, the CDR3 is TGCGCCAGCAGCCAAGATCTGCTAGCGGGGGGTAGCACAGATACGCAGTATTTT.

V usage is TRBV29-1 and J usage is TRBJ2-6; 7 bases fit TRBD1. Per the germline V gene, CDR1 is SQVTM and CDR2 is ANQGSEA. V was pared by 4 bases and J by 0 bases, with 9 bases of the junction left unmatched. CDR3 size: 17 residues. The CDR3 nucleotides are TGCAGCGTTGTATCTTCAGGGGGTCCCTCTGGGGCCAACGTCCTGACTTTC. This sequence encodes CSVVSSGGPSGANVLTF.

The gene calls are TRBV21-1 and TRBJ1-5. TRBV21-1 has pseudogene status. The CDR3 sequence is 17 residues long. The CDR3 is CASRDCVATWHHQPQHF. The CDR3 DNA is TGTGCCAGCAGGGATTGTGTAGCTACATGGCATCATCAGCCCCAGCATTTT.

CDR3 in amino acids: CAWTYGGSSYNEQFF. CDR3 coding DNA: TGTGCCTGGACATATGGGGGGAGCTCCTACAATGAGCAGTTCTTC. The chain links TRBV30 to TRBJ2-1, with D possibly TRBD2 on 6 matching bases. The CDR3 is 15 residues long. CDR1 is GTSNPN, CDR2 SVGIG, per germline (reference sequence). V was cut by 4 bases and J by 0 bases, with 13 bases left in between. The whole variable domain, filled in from reference TRBV30 and TRBJ2-1, reads SQTIHQWPATLVQPVGSPLSLECTVEGTSNPNLYWYRQAAGRGLQLLFYSVGIGQISSEVPQNLSASRPQDRQFILSSKKLLLSDSGFYLCAWTYGGSSYNEQFFGPGTRLTVL.

The J gene is TRBJ2-3, the V gene TRBV11-2, with D possibly matching TRBD1 (5 bases). CDR1 and CDR2 (germline): SGHAT, FQNNGV. The CDR3 totals 15 residues. Between the trimmed V and J ends, which lost 1 base and 3 bases, there was a span of 11 bases. This CDR3 is CASSLAQGQTDTQYF. The CDR3 DNA follows: TGTGCCAGCAGCTTAGCCCAGGGTCAAACAGATACGCAGTATTTT. Together with reference TRBV11-2 and TRBJ2-3, the CDR3 gives the full variable domain: EAGVAQSPRYKIIEKRQSVAFWCNPISGHATLYWYQQILGQGPKLLIQFQNNGVVDDSQLPKDRFSAERLKGVDSTLKIQPAKLEDSAVYLCASSLAQGQTDTQYFGPGTRLTVL.

This chain links TRBV6-5 with TRBJ1-1, with a weak D call TRBD1 (5 bases). The CDR3 contains 14 residues. Germline V lookup: CDR1 MNHEY, CDR2 SVGAGI. V lost 2 bases and J 0 bases, leaving 7 bases between the germline ends. CDR3 sequence: CASSYDSLNTEAFF. CDR3 bases: TGTGCCAGCAGTTACGACAGCTTGAACACTGAAGCTTTCTTT.

The chain uses TRBV14 and TRBJ1-2, with 8 bases matching TRBD1. The germline V gene encodes CDR1 SGHDN and CDR2 FVKESK. This CDR3 is built from 16 residues. V trimming: 2 bases; J trimming: 6 bases; junction bases outside the gene matches: 11. The CDR3 loop is CASSQKDRASIHGYTF. Written as DNA, the CDR3 is TGTGCCAGCAGCCAAAAGGACAGGGCTTCGATCCATGGCTACACCTTC. The whole variable domain, remainder taken from reference TRBV14 and TRBJ1-2, is EAGVTQFPSHSVIEKGQTVTLRCDPISGHDNLYWYRRVMGKEIKFLLHFVKESKQDESGMPNNRFLAERTGGTYSTLKVQPAELEDSGVYFCASSQKDRASIHGYTFGSGTRLTVV.

The chain is built from TRBV6-6 and TRBJ1-2; 7 bases are shared with TRBD1. CDR1 MNHNY and CDR2 SVGAGI come from the germline V gene (reference sequence). Germline trimming cut 0 bases from V and 1 base from J; bases unmatched to any gene: 5. This CDR3 has 16 residues. The CDR3 DNA sequence: TGTGCCAGCAGTTACTCAGGGACAGAGCTTAACTATGGCTACACCTTC. Translated, it gives CASSYSGTELNYGYTF.

The chain employs TRBV5-6 and TRBJ2-7; TRBD1 agrees at 7 bases. Trimming cost V 4 bases and J 5 bases; bases outside gene matches: 6. This CDR3 region has 13 residues. CDR1 is SGHDT and CDR2 is YYEEEE in the germline V gene. CDR3 in amino acids: CASSLDRDHEQYF. Written as DNA, the CDR3 is TGTGCCAGCAGCCTAGACAGGGATCACGAGCAGTACTTC.

The chain employs TRBV4-3 and TRBJ2-5, with D perhaps matching TRBD1 (5 bases). The CDR3 extends over 16 amino acids. V was cut by 0 bases and J by 3 bases, with 14 bases left in between. Germline assignment: CDR1 LGHNA and CDR2 YSLEER. CDR3 region: CASSQDWGRKEETQYF. The CDR3 DNA reads as TGCGCCAGCAGCCAAGATTGGGGCAGAAAAGAAGAGACCCAGTACTTC.

The J gene is TRBJ1-5, the V gene TRBV5-1, with 7 bases fitting TRBD1. This CDR3 spans 16 amino acids. Germline assignment: CDR1 SGHRS and CDR2 YFSETQ. With V trimmed by 4 bases and J by 6 bases, 13 bases remained unmatched. CDR3 loop: CASSPIGTGESQPQHF. As DNA, the CDR3 is TGCGCCAGCAGCCCAATCGGCACAGGGGAGAGTCAGCCCCAGCATTTT. The whole variable domain, remainder taken from reference TRBV5-1 and TRBJ1-5, is KAGVTQTPRYLIKTRGQQVTLSCSPISGHRSVSWYQQTPGQGLQFLFEYFSETQRNKGNFPGRFSGRQFSNSRSEMNVSTLELGDSALYLCASSPIGTGESQPQHFGDGTRLSIL.

This rearrangement joins TRBV5-4 to TRBJ2-3; TRBD1 is a possible D gene (6 bases). CDR3 length: 17 amino acids. The germline V gene encodes CDR1 SGHNT and CDR2 YYREEE (reference sequence). Trimming took off 0 bases at V and 0 bases at J, with 14 bases between the two ends. The CDR3 region is CASSLDLDSPSTDTQYF. The CDR3 DNA reads TGTGCCAGCAGCTTGGATCTGGACAGCCCTAGCACAGATACGCAGTATTTT.